The sequence of this T cell receptor (beta chain) was determined in a study of blood T cell repertoires in COVID-19. CDR3 length: 14 residues. The V end was cut by 7 bases, the J end by 4 bases, with 16 bases between. Germline V gives CDR1 SGHNT, CDR2 YENEEA. The data were produced by immunoSEQ multiplex PCR, yet TCRdb's version contains in-frame clones alone and is incomplete. This table holds about 140,000 clones, approximately 80% found once. The chain is built from TRBV11-3 and TRBJ1-2; the D gene is possibly TRBD1 (5 bases). The sequenced sample was PBMCs or T cells enriched from blood (not recorded which). This clonotype was obtained from a woman aged 18-35 years who had been exposed to COVID-19. CDR3 sequence: CASIPRGSFYGYTF. The CDR3 DNA follows: TGTGCCAGCATCCCTAGGGGCAGCTTCTATGGCTACACCTTC.